The 19 T cell receptor beta chains given below trace back to one sample, sequenced in a study of HIV-infected patients and healthy controls. Alpha and beta constant-region primers primed reverse transcription of approximately 0.55 ug RNA. Alpha and beta chain libraries were made separately by chain-specific third strand synthesis with multiplexing indices. TCRdb itself ran the 5' RACE reads through MiXCR, one entry per CDR3 protein. Of roughly 7,300 distinct CDR3 sequences listed, less than 9% are singletons. The repertoire came from unfractionated whole blood and reflected all unsorted peripheral T cells. The sequenced sample was blood, obtained before antiretroviral therapy. These receptors originate from an adult with HIV infection.

This clonotype was counted a few times. The CDR3 protein is CASSYRTGGYTGELFF. The CDR3, as DNA: TGTGCCAGCAGCTACCGGACAGGGGGATACACCGGGGAGCTGTTTTTT. The chain is built from TRBV6-6 and TRBJ2-2; 10 nucleotides align to TRBD1. There are 16 residues in the CDR3. The trim removed 6 bases at V and 3 bases at J, leaving 7 bases unmatched. Germline V gene sequence: CDR1 MNHNY, CDR2 SVGAGI (reference sequence).

This clonotype is termed medium-sized (0.01 to 0.1%). The V call is TRBV20-1, the J call TRBJ2-7; a possible D gene is TRBD2 (5 bases). This CDR3 is built from 12 residues. Trimming shortened V by 6 bases and J by 6 bases, and 15 bases separated the two germline ends. Germline CDR1 reads DFQATT; CDR2 reads SNEGSKA (reference sequence). In DNA, the CDR3 is TGCAGTGCCCCACTAGGCGGGTCCGAGCAGTACTTC. As protein: CSAPLGGSEQYF.

This clonotype is medium-sized within its sample. This chain uses TRBV7-8 with TRBJ2-7; D not certain. This CDR3 comprises 12 residues. Germline loops: CDR1 SGHVS, CDR2 FQNEAQ. V was trimmed by 7 bases and J by 8 bases, leaving 15 bases between them. The CDR3 loop reads CASKQSEGKQYF. The DNA for the CDR3 is TGTGCCAGCAAACAGTCCGAAGGAAAGCAGTACTTC.

J is TRBJ2-2 and V is TRBV30; TRBD1 or TRBD2 may be the D gene (5 bases each). CDR3 size: 15 residues. With 4 bases removed from V and 4 bases from J, the gap between germline ends came to 16 bases. The germline V gene encodes CDR1 GTSNPN and CDR2 SVGIG (reference sequence). This chain's CDR3 is CAWTRPGAPTGELFF. The CDR3 DNA is TGTGCCTGGACCCGCCCCGGGGCTCCCACCGGGGAGCTGTTTTTT.

This clonotype rates as medium-sized. The CDR3 here is CASSRGGNSKNNEQFF. The CDR3 DNA reads as TGTGCCAGCAGTCGGGGGGGGAACTCGAAGAACAATGAGCAGTTCTTC. The V and J genes are TRBV27 and TRBJ2-1; 8 nucleotides match TRBD2. CDR3 length equals 16 residues. CDR1 MNHEY and CDR2 SMNVEV come from the germline V gene (reference sequence). Trimming cost V 5 bases and J 5 bases; bases outside gene matches: 11.

By share, this clonotype ranks as medium-sized. V usage is TRBV11-2 and J usage is TRBJ1-1; D unclear. This CDR3 is 12 amino acids long. CDR1 and CDR2 from the germline V gene are SGHAT and FQNNGV. The V end lost 8 bases, the J end lost 7 bases, and 14 bases lay between the germline ends. The CDR3 sequence: CASQSGESEAFF. CDR3 in DNA: TGTGCCAGCCAGTCGGGAGAGAGTGAAGCTTTCTTT.

This clonotype qualifies as medium-sized. The rearrangement joins TRBV5-1 to TRBJ1-4, with 11 bases identical to TRBD1. This CDR3 is 17 amino acids long. V shed 4 bases, J shed 7 bases, and the junction held 12 bases outside the gene matches. Germline lookup yields CDR1 SGHRS and CDR2 YFSETQ. The DNA of the CDR3 is TGCGCCAGCAGCCCATTTTGGCCGGGACAGGGGGGTGAAAAACTGTTTTTT. Protein product: CASSPFWPGQGGEKLFF. The variable domain in full, with the rest retrieved from reference TRBV5-1 and TRBJ1-4, is KAGVTQTPRYLIKTRGQQVTLSCSPISGHRSVSWYQQTPGQGLQFLFEYFSETQRNKGNFPGRFSGRQFSNSRSEMNVSTLELGDSALYLCASSPFWPGQGGEKLFFGSGTQLSVL.

The gene calls are TRBV6-5 and TRBJ1-1; maybe TRBD1 (6 bases). V was cut by 6 bases and J by 4 bases, with 18 bases left in between. The CDR3 is made up of 15 amino acids. Germline V lookup: CDR1 MNHEY, CDR2 SVGAGI. CDR3 in amino acids: CASSYEQGRATEAFF. The CDR3 bases are TGTGCCAGCAGCTATGAACAGGGAAGGGCCACTGAAGCTTTCTTT.

Sample share makes this clonotype medium-sized. The chain has TRBV6-2 or TRBV6-3 and TRBJ1-1; 7 nucleotides line up with TRBD1. The CDR3 consists of 16 residues. CDR1 is MNHEY, CDR2 SVGEGT, per germline. J gave up 0 bases and V 5 bases, and 9 bases lay outside the gene matches. DNA for the CDR3: TGTGCCAGCAGTGAGAGAAGGACAGGCATGAACACTGAAGCTTTCTTT. Translated: CASSERRTGMNTEAFF.

J is TRBJ2-1 and V is TRBV30; TRBD2 matches 7 bases. Trimming cost V 3 bases and J 3 bases; bases outside gene matches: 5. There are 14 residues in the CDR3. Looked up from germline, CDR1 is GTSNPN and CDR2 is SVGIG (reference sequence). The CDR3 sequence: CAWSRLADYNEQFF. Here the CDR3 DNA reads TGTGCCTGGAGCAGGCTAGCGGACTACAATGAGCAGTTCTTC.

This clonotype was recorded at least ten times. V usage is TRBV7-9 and J usage is TRBJ1-2, with a weak D call TRBD1 (6 bases). The CDR3 consists of 14 residues. With 6 bases removed from V and 2 bases from J, the gap between germline ends came to 13 bases. The germline CDR1 and CDR2 sequences are SEHNR and FQNEAQ (reference sequence). In nucleotides, the CDR3 is TGTGCCAGCAGTCAGACAGGTTCCAACTATGGCTACACCTTC. Encoded protein: CASSQTGSNYGYTF.

This clonotype was seen many times. The chain couples TRBV4-3 to TRBJ2-5; no definite D call. Germline CDR1 is LGHNA and CDR2 is YSLEER. V was trimmed by 4 bases and J by 4 bases, leaving 16 bases between them. The CDR3 length is 15 residues. The CDR3 bases are TGCGCCAGCAGCCCCGCGGCAGGAAACGGAGAGACCCAGTACTTC. Its translation is CASSPAAGNGETQYF.

This clonotype is categorized as medium-sized. This sequence joins TRBV7-9 and TRBJ2-7; 7 nucleotides line up with TRBD1. Germline V gives CDR1 SEHNR, CDR2 FQNEAQ (reference sequence). The ends lost 9 bases at V and 3 bases at J; junction bases unmatched: 5. The CDR3 consists of 12 residues. The CDR3 here is CASRQGNYEQYF. The CDR3 DNA is TGTGCCAGTCGACAGGGAAACTACGAGCAGTACTTC.

In its sample, this clonotype is medium-sized. The gene calls are TRBV7-9 and TRBJ1-1; D is undetermined. Between the trimmed V and J ends, which lost 6 bases and 2 bases, there was a span of 7 bases. This CDR3 spans 12 amino acids. CDR1 is SEHNR, CDR2 FQNEAQ, per germline (reference sequence). CDR3 nucleotide sequence: TGTGCCAGCAGTTCGGTAAACACTGAAGCTTTCTTT. Translated, it gives CASSSVNTEAFF. Complete variable domain (other parts from reference TRBV7-9 and TRBJ1-1): DTGVSQNPRHKITKRGQNVTFRCDPISEHNRLYWYRQTLGQGPEFLTYFQNEAQLEKSRLLSDRFSAERPKGSFSTLEIQRTEQGDSAMYLCASSSVNTEAFFGQGTRLTVV.

This clonotype has at least ten counts. The rearrangement uses TRBV10-2 and TRBJ1-1; no definite D call. This CDR3 contains 11 residues. CDR1 is WSHSY and CDR2 is SAAADI in the germline V gene. Trimming pared 8 bases from V and 1 base from J, leaving 5 bases between. CDR3 residues: CASGENTEAFF. In nucleotides, the CDR3 is TGCGCCAGCGGAGAGAACACTGAAGCTTTCTTT.

This clonotype has at least ten counts. The CDR3 coding sequence is TGTGCCAGCAGCCCCCAGGAGGACAGGGTGGGTCAGCCCCAGCATTTT. Residues: CASSPQEDRVGQPQHF. V gene TRBV21-1 combines with J gene TRBJ1-5; the table gives TRBD1 as D, unverified against the DNA. TRBV21-1 is termed a pseudogene. This CDR3 has 16 residues.

The V gene is TRBV20-1, the J gene TRBJ1-6; TRBD1 is a possible D gene (6 bases). The V and J ends lost 0 bases and 10 bases respectively, with 16 bases between them. This CDR3 has 15 residues. From germline, CDR1 is DFQATT and CDR2 SNEGSKA (reference sequence). The CDR3 DNA is TGCAGTGCTAGAGATGGGCAGGGGATTGCCTCACCCCTCCACTTT. Translated: CSARDGQGIASPLHF.

This clonotype was observed a handful of times. V is TRBV12-3 or TRBV12-4 and J is TRBJ2-3; D not resolved. The CDR3 extends over 14 amino acids. Trimming shortened V by 4 bases and J by 0 bases, and 8 bases separated the two germline ends. This CDR3 is CASSWAVSTDTQYF. CDR3 in DNA: TGTGCCAGCAGTTGGGCAGTCAGCACAGATACGCAGTATTTT.

This clonotype is labeled medium-sized. This chain connects TRBV20-1 to TRBJ2-7; possibly TRBD2 for D (6 bases). V dropped 5 bases and J dropped 2 bases, with 13 bases sitting between them. CDR3 length: 13 amino acids. Germline loops: CDR1 DFQATT, CDR2 SNEGSKA (reference sequence). This chain's CDR3 is CSAVSGHPYEQYF. In nucleotides, the CDR3 is TGCAGTGCTGTTAGCGGCCATCCCTACGAGCAGTACTTC.